This TCR beta chain is from a study of cytomegalovirus exposure and HLA in healthy donors. Looking at the study overall: Around 77% of 300 to 450 genotyped donors fell in the Caucasian-associated ancestry cluster. Overall study findings and caveats: There were some V segments, including TRBV6-2 and TRBV6-3, excluded as indistinguishable.

The primer mix had 60 Vbeta and 13 Jbeta primers. Here immunoSEQ multiplex PCR was the method, and the copy in TCRdb shows in-frame clones only, minus some. The repertoire has 85,000 to 100,000 clones, approximately 70% of them found once; the top ten carry 2.5% to 3%. The germline gives CDR1 MNHEY, CDR2 SVGAGI. Trimming removed 2 bases from V and 0 bases from J, with 13 bases in between. The CDR3 has 16 amino acids. To note about this clone: The antigen is not known.

The V and J genes are TRBV6-5 and TRBJ1-1; D gene uncertain. This TCR derives from a man aged 45 to 65 in good health and CMV-seronegative. The specimen was PBMCs. Written as DNA, the CDR3 is TGTGCCAGCAGTTACAGAACCACCCACATGAACACTGAAGCTTTCTTT. Its protein product is CASSYRTTHMNTEAFF.